These 18 T cell receptor beta chains originate from one sample sequenced in a study of beta chain features in type 1 diabetes. Study-wide results and limits: Moderate but significant shortening of TCRB CDR3s was recorded in all four CD4+ subsets from Type 1 diabetes patients.

Every isolated RNA sample was fully reverse transcribed, so sequencing captured expressed TCRB transcripts. Clones were sequenced by immunoSEQ multiplex PCR, and TCRdb holds only the in-frame ones, with some missing. The data contain 250,000 to 300,000 clones, 13% to 15% of them seen just once; the ten biggest clones take up around 0.016%. What these receptors recognize is not known. The sequenced sample was naive CD4+ T cells from blood. The receptors originated from a man aged 30 to 45 with type 1 diabetes.

The rearrangement uses TRBV15 and TRBJ2-6; 7 nucleotides align to TRBD2. The V segment lost 11 bases and the J segment 3 bases; nucleotides outside the gene matches: 10. The CDR3 loop spans 15 amino acids. CDR1 LNHNV and CDR2 YYDKDF come from the germline V gene (reference sequence). The CDR3 nucleotides are TGTGCCGCCGGGGAGGGGCTAGGTGGGGCCAACGTCCTGACTTTC. Protein sequence: CAAGEGLGGANVLTF. Variable domain in full (rest from reference TRBV15 and TRBJ2-6): DAMVIQNPRYQVTQFGKPVTLSCSQTLNHNVMYWYQQKSSQAPKLLFHYYDKDFNNEADTPDNFQSRRPNTSFCFLDIRSPGLGDTAMYLCAAGEGLGGANVLTFGAGSRLTVL.

The J gene is TRBJ2-2, the V gene TRBV2, with 8 bases aligning to TRBD2. CDR1 SNHLY and CDR2 FYNNEI come from the germline V gene. This CDR3 is 15 amino acids long. Unmatched junction bases numbered 9, after V lost 6 bases and J lost 6 bases. CDR3 in DNA: TGTGCCAGCAGCTGGGAAGCGGGAGCTGCCGGGGAGCTGTTTTTT. Translation: CASSWEAGAAGELFF.

The chain combines TRBV5-4 with TRBJ2-5; perhaps TRBD1 as D (5 bases). The CDR3 has 14 residues. Germline assignment: CDR1 SGHNT and CDR2 YYREEE (reference sequence). V was clipped by 0 bases and J by 2 bases, with 8 bases between them. The CDR3 DNA follows: TGTGCCAGCAGCTTGGATAACAGGCAAGAGACCCAGTACTTC. Translated, it gives CASSLDNRQETQYF.

This chain's CDR3 is CSAADTNIQYF. DNA for the CDR3: TGCAGTGCTGCAGACACAAACATTCAGTACTTC. The chain is built from TRBV20-1 and TRBJ2-4, with D unresolved. This CDR3 comprises 11 residues. V lost 5 bases to trimming and J lost 6 bases, with 8 bases between them. The germline V gene has CDR1 DFQATT and CDR2 SNEGSKA (reference sequence).

Only a few counts were recorded for this clone. Other DNA sequences in the sample encode the same CDR3. The genes are TRBV28 and TRBJ2-1; D perhaps matches TRBD2 (6 bases). Germline CDR1 MDHEN, CDR2 SYDVKM. The CDR3 runs 14 residues. The germline V and J ends were trimmed by 4 bases and 0 bases, with 7 bases remaining between them. The DNA for the CDR3 is TGTGCCAGCAGTTCCGGGGGCTCCTACAATGAGCAGTTCTTC. This codes for CASSSGGSYNEQFF.

As for this clone: The same CDR3 can be traced to other DNA sequences in this sample. The chain employs TRBV15 and TRBJ2-7; perhaps TRBD1 as D (5 bases). V gave up 1 base and J gave up 4 bases, with 8 bases separating them. This CDR3 is 13 amino acids long. Germline CDR1 reads LNHNV; CDR2 reads YYDKDF (reference sequence). This chain's CDR3 is CATSRVQGYEQYF. CDR3 DNA: TGTGCCACCAGCAGAGTGCAGGGTTACGAGCAGTACTTC.

This rearrangement joins TRBV28 to TRBJ2-7; 10 bases align to TRBD1. With V trimmed by 5 bases and J by 5 bases, 9 bases remained unmatched. From germline, CDR1 is MDHEN and CDR2 SYDVKM. The CDR3 has 15 residues. The CDR3 spells CASSRQGAISHEQYF. CDR3 nucleotide sequence: TGTGCCAGCAGTCGACAGGGGGCGATTTCCCACGAGCAGTACTTC. Complete variable domain (other parts from reference TRBV28 and TRBJ2-7): DVKVTQSSRYLVKRTGEKVFLECVQDMDHENMFWYRQDPGLGLRLIYFSYDVKMKEKGDIPEGYSVSREKKERFSLILESASTNQTSMYLCASSRQGAISHEQYFGPGTRLTVT.

This clone appeared a few times. This chain joins TRBV9 and TRBJ2-7; 7 nucleotides agree with TRBD2. The CDR3 length is 14 residues. Germline V CDR1 and CDR2: SGDLS, YYNGEE. V lost 3 bases, J lost 6 bases, and 9 bases stayed unmatched. The CDR3 loop is CASSAQGGAGEQYF. CDR3 bases: TGTGCCAGCAGCGCGCAGGGAGGGGCGGGCGAGCAGTACTTC.

The rearrangement links TRBV7-9 to TRBJ1-1, with 9 bases fitting TRBD1. The CDR3 is made up of 15 amino acids. V lost 8 bases and J lost 1; bases outside the gene matches: 8. Per germline, CDR1 SEHNR and CDR2 FQNEAQ (reference sequence). The DNA for the CDR3 is TGTGCCAGCCTCCGGGACAGGGCGGGGAACACTGAAGCTTTCTTT. It specifies CASLRDRAGNTEAFF.

This chain joins TRBV6-1 and TRBJ2-1, with unresolved D. This CDR3 has 15 amino acids. Germline V gives CDR1 MNHNS, CDR2 SASEGT. V was cut by 8 bases and J by 2 bases, with 16 bases left in between. As DNA, the CDR3 is TGTGCCAGCGGCAACTTGCTGGGCACCTACAATGAGCAGTTCTTC. This translates into CASGNLLGTYNEQFF.

This clone was observed a handful of times. V is TRBV11-3 and J is TRBJ2-1; possible D gene TRBD2, 6 bases. Germline V gene lookup returns CDR1 SGHNT and CDR2 YENEEA. The CDR3 loop spans 14 amino acids. V lost 9 bases, J lost 4 bases, and 16 bases lay in between. The CDR3 sequence is CASSLSSGYNEQFF. CDR3 DNA sequence: TGTGCCAGTTCTCTCTCCAGCGGGTACAATGAGCAGTTCTTC. The complete variable domain, with remaining parts taken from reference TRBV11-3 and TRBJ2-1, reads EAGVVQSPRYKIIEKKQPVAFWCNPISGHNTLYWYLQNLGQGPELLIRYENEEAVDDSQLPKDRFSAERLKGVDSTLKIQPAELGDSAVYLCASSLSSGYNEQFFGPGTRLTVL.

J is TRBJ1-2 and V is TRBV27; 11 bases align to TRBD1. Looked up from germline, CDR1 is MNHEY and CDR2 is SMNVEV (reference sequence). The CDR3 sequence is 12 residues long. The CDR3 protein is CALGQGAGGYTF. The CDR3 region has the DNA TGTGCACTCGGACAGGGGGCGGGGGGCTACACCTTC.

V usage is TRBV5-1 and J usage is TRBJ2-1; 9 bases are shared with TRBD1. CDR3 length equals 16 residues. Germline V lookup: CDR1 SGHRS, CDR2 YFSETQ. Trimming at V came to 4 bases and at J to 10 bases, leaving 15 bases not matched to a gene. The chain's CDR3 is CASSTLLGQGRGEQFF. The CDR3 region has the DNA TGCGCCAGCAGCACACTCCTAGGACAGGGGAGAGGGGAGCAGTTCTTC.

This clone was counted only a few times. The chain recombines TRBV28 with TRBJ2-7; TRBD1 agrees at 9 bases. Germline V gene data show CDR1 as MDHEN and CDR2 as SYDVKM. The V and J ends lost 7 bases and 2 bases, in that order; junction bases with no gene match: 6. The CDR3 covers 14 residues. The CDR3 loop is CASTPGQGAYEQYF. CDR3 nucleotide sequence: TGTGCCAGCACTCCGGGACAGGGAGCCTACGAGCAGTACTTC.

This chain links TRBV19 with TRBJ1-1; the match to TRBD1 covers 7 bases. The J segment lost 0 bases and the V segment lost 6 bases, leaving 7 bases of the junction unmatched. Germline values: CDR1 LNHDA, CDR2 SQIVND (reference sequence). This CDR3 has 15 residues. CDR3 in amino acids: CASSQGQILNTEAFF. Written as DNA, the CDR3 is TGTGCCAGTAGCCAGGGACAGATATTGAACACTGAAGCTTTCTTT.

The V gene is TRBV5-1, the J gene TRBJ1-1; a weak D match, TRBD1 (5 bases). Trimming removed 6 bases at V and 9 bases at J, with 18 bases between. CDR1 and CDR2 (germline): SGHRS, YFSETQ. The CDR3 is 13 residues long. The CDR3 sequence: CASTVGTGGKAFF. In DNA, the CDR3 is TGCGCCAGCACCGTGGGGACCGGAGGGAAAGCTTTCTTT.

V usage is TRBV5-1 and J usage is TRBJ2-5; no definite D call. The CDR3 is 14 residues long. Germline CDR1 reads SGHRS; CDR2 reads YFSETQ. The V gene lost 4 bases and the J gene lost 4 bases, with 14 bases spanning the gap. The CDR3 DNA reads TGCGCCAGCAGCCTCCCCTCCCTAGGAGAGACCCAGTACTTC. The encoded protein is CASSLPSLGETQYF. Using reference TRBV5-1 and TRBJ2-5 for the parts outside the CDR3, the full variable domain is KAGVTQTPRYLIKTRGQQVTLSCSPISGHRSVSWYQQTPGQGLQFLFEYFSETQRNKGNFPGRFSGRQFSNSRSEMNVSTLELGDSALYLCASSLPSLGETQYFGPGTRLLVL.

This clone has more than one count but fewer than ten. The V gene is TRBV7-2, the J gene TRBJ2-7; 10 bases fit TRBD1. The germline gives CDR1 SGHTA, CDR2 FQGNSA. V was clipped by 5 bases and J by 7 bases; unmatched bases: 8. The CDR3 has 14 amino acids. The DNA of the CDR3 is TGTGCCAGCAGCAAGCGACAGGGGGCTCAGGAGCAGTACTTC. Translation gives CASSKRQGAQEQYF.